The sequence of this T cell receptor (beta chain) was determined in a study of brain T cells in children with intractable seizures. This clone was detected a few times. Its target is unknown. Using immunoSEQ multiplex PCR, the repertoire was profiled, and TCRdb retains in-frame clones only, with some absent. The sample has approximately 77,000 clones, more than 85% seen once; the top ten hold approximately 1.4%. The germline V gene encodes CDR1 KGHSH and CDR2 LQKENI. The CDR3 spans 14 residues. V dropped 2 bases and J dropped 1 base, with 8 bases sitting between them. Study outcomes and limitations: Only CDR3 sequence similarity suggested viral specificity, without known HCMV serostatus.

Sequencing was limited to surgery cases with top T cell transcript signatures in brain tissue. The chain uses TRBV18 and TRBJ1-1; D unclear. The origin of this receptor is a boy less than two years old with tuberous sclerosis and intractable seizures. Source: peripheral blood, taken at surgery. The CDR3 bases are TGTGCCAGCTCACCAGGAGGGAGGAACACTGAAGCTTTCTTT. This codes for CASSPGGRNTEAFF.